Below, 3 T cell receptor beta chains from the same sample are listed, as sequenced in a study of T cells expressing NK-cell markers. Using the 5' RACE reads, TCRdb records one entry per CDR3 protein without DNA. The repertoire table contains 500,000 to 600,000 distinct CDR3 sequences. What was sequenced was blood T cells: a sorted CD56 or NKG2C T cell subset, CD4+ or CD8+ T cells, or bulk PBMC T cells (not recorded which). Source of these receptors: a man younger than 35 in good health.

This chain joins TRBV5-1 and TRBJ2-2; with no DNA, the TCRdb D assignment of TRBD1 cannot be verified. Germline values: CDR1 SGHRS, CDR2 YFSETQ. The CDR3 has 16 amino acids. The CDR3 sequence is CASSFQLGQNTGELFF.

The chain joins TRBV12-3 or TRBV12-4 to TRBJ1-5; no DNA is available, so the TRBD1 call from TCRdb remains unchecked. The CDR3 has 14 amino acids. The CDR3 loop reads CASSKYSGHQPQHF.

The V call is TRBV20-1, the J call TRBJ2-1; with no DNA, the TCRdb D assignment of TRBD2 cannot be verified. Per germline, CDR1 DFQATT and CDR2 SNEGSKA (reference sequence). The CDR3 has 15 amino acids. The CDR3 spells CSAGTSGRVGNEQFF.